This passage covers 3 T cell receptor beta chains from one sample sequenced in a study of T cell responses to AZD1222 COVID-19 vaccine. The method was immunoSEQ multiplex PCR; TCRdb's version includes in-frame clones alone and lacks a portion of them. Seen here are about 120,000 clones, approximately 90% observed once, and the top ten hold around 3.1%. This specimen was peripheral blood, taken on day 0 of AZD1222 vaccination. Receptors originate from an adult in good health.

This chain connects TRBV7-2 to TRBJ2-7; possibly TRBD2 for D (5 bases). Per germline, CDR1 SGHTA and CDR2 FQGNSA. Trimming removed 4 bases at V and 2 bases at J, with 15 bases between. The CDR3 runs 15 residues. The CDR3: CASSSTLGSTYEQYF. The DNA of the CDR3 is TGTGCCAGCAGCTCGACCCTAGGGAGTACCTACGAGCAGTACTTC.

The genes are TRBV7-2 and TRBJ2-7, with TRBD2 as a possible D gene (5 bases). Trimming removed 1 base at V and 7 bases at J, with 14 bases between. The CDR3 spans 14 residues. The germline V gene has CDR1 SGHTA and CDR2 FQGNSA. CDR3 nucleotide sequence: TGTGCCAGCAGCTTAGGACCGCTTTCGGGGGAGCAGTACTTC. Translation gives CASSLGPLSGEQYF.

The CDR3 coding sequence is TGCGCCAGCAGCCCCGAGACAGCGAAAAACATTCAGTACTTC. Translating it yields CASSPETAKNIQYF. The chain has TRBV5-1 and TRBJ2-4; D perhaps matches TRBD1 (5 bases). CDR3 size: 14 residues. CDR1 is SGHRS, CDR2 YFSETQ, per germline. Trimming pared 4 bases from V and 4 bases from J, leaving 12 bases between.